This T cell receptor (beta chain) is drawn from a study of identical twins. TCRdb recomputed calls from the 5' RACE reads with MiXCR, one row per CDR3 protein. The profile shows 250,000 or so distinct CDR3 sequences, about 13% of them singletons. The germline V gene encodes CDR1 DFQATT and CDR2 SNEGSKA (reference sequence). The CDR3 spans 15 residues. Losses at the gene ends were 2 bases for V and 6 bases for J; bases not matched to a gene: 7. These data were also filed under a second study, of yellow fever vaccine responses in identical twins.

This chain connects TRBV20-1 to TRBJ1-6, with TRBD1 matching over 7 bases. Sequenced input: memory (CD45RO+) T cells sorted from blood. This receptor was obtained from a woman between 18 and 29 years old in good health. In nucleotides, the CDR3 is TGCAGTGCTAGAAGGACAGGAGTGGGTAATTCACCCCTCCACTTT. Encoded protein: CSARRTGVGNSPLHF.